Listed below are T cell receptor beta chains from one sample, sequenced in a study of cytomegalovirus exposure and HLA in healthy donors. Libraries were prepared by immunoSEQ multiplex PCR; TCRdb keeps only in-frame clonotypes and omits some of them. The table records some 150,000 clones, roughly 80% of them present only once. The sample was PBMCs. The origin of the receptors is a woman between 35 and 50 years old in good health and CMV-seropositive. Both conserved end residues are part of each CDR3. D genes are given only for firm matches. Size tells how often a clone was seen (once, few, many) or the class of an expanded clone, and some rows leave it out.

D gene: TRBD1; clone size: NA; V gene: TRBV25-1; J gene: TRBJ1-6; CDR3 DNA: TGTGCCAGCAGTGAATCAGGGGGCGCGAGGAATTCACCCCTCCACTTT; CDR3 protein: CASSESGGARNSPLHF
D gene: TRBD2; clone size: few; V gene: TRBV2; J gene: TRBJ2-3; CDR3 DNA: TGTGCCAGCAGGAAGACTAGCGGGGGGGCCATGGATACGCAGTATTTT; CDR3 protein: CASRKTSGGAMDTQYF
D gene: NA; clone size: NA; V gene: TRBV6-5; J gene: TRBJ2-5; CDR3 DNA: TGTGCCAGCAGTTATGTCGTTGGGGCCCAAGAGACCCAGTACTTC; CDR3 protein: CASSYVVGAQETQYF
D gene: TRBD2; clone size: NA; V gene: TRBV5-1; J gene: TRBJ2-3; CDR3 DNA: TGCGCCAGCAGCTTAGTGGCGGGGGTTGGAGATACGCAGTATTTT; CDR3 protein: CASSLVAGVGDTQYF
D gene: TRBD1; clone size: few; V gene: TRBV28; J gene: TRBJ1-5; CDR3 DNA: TGTGCCAGCCGGGACAGGGGGTTAGAGGGCAATCAGCCCCAGCATTTT; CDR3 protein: CASRDRGLEGNQPQHF
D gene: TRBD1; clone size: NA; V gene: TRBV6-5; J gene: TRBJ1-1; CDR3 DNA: TGTGCCAGCAGCTCAGGGGGCGCAAGACGAGCTTTCTTT; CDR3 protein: CASSSGGARRAFF
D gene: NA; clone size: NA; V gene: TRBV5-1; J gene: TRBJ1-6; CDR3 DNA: TGCGCCAGCAGCTTGGCCCCGTCGGATAATTCACCCCTCCACTTT; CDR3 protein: CASSLAPSDNSPLHF
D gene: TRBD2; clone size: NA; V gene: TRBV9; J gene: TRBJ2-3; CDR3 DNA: TGTGCCAGCAGCTTTAGCGGGGGGGCCACAGATACGCAGTATTTT; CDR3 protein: CASSFSGGATDTQYF
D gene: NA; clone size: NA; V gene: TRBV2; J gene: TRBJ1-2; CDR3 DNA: TGTGCCAGCAGTTTCCAGGAAGCTAACTATGGCTACACCTTC; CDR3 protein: CASSFQEANYGYTF
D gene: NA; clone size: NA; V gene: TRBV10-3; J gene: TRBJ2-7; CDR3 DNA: TGTGCCATCAGCGGGGATCCCTATTACGAGCAGTACTTC; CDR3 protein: CAISGDPYYEQYF
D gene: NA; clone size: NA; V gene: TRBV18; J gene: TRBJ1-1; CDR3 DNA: TGTGCCAGCTCACCCCAGGGCAGGAGAGGAGTGAACACTGAAGCTTTCTTT; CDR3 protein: CASSPQGRRGVNTEAFF
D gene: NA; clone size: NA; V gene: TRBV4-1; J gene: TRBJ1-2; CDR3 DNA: TGCGCCAGCACTAACAGGGTTGGGGATTATGGCTACACCTTC; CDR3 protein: CASTNRVGDYGYTF
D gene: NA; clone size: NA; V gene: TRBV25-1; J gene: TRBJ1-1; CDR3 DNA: TGTGCCAGCAGTGAATCGGTAGTCATGAGCACTGAAGCTTTCTTT; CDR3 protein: CASSESVVMSTEAFF
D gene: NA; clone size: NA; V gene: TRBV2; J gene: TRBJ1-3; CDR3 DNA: TGTGCCAGCGAGGGTCGGGGAAACACCATATATTTT; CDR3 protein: CASEGRGNTIYF
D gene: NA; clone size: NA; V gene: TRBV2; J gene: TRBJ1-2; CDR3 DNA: TGTGCCAGCAGCATCGAGGCCCAGACTAACTATGGCTACACCTTC; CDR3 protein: CASSIEAQTNYGYTF
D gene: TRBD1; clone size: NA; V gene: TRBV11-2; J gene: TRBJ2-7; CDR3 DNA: TGTGCCAGCAGCTCACAGGGGGCCCACGAGCAGTACTTC; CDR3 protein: CASSSQGAHEQYF
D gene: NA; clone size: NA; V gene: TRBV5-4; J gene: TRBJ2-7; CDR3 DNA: TGTGCCAGCAGCCCAATGGGGGCATCCTACGAGCAGTACTTC; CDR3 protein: CASSPMGASYEQYF